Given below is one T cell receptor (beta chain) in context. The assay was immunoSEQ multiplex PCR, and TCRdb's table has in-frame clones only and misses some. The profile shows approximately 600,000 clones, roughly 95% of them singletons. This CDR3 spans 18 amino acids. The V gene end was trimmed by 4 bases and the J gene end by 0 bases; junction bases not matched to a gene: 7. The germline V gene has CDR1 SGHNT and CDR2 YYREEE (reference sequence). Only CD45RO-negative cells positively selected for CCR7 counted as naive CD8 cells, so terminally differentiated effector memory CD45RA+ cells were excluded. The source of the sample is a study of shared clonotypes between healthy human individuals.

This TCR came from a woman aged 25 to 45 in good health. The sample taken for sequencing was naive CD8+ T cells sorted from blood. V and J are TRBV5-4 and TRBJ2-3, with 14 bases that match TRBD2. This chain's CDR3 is CASSPWTSGRTSTDTQYF. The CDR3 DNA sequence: TGTGCCAGCAGCCCATGGACTAGCGGGAGGACTAGCACAGATACGCAGTATTTT.